The 10 T cell receptor beta chains below were found in one sample sequenced in a study of T cells in Graves' hyperthyroidism and ophthalmopathy. What was amplified from RNA transcripts were TCR beta CDR3 regions. The primer set for the first-round RT-PCR of the TCR CDR3 was HTBI. TCRdb reprocessed the multiplex PCR reads with MiXCR, giving one entry per CDR3 protein. The table lists around 340,000 distinct CDR3 sequences, about 15% of them singletons. Specimen: blood. Receptors originate from a woman aged 25-40 years with Graves' hyperthyroidism.

This clonotype was detected many times. The J gene is TRBJ2-2, the V gene TRBV7-8; TRBD1 aligns across 9 bases. The V and J ends lost 5 bases and 7 bases, in that order; junction bases with no gene match: 14. CDR1 and CDR2 (germline): SGHVS, FQNEAQ. The CDR3 runs to 17 residues. The CDR3 nucleotides read TGTGCCAGCAGCCAACGGACGCCGGGACAGGGTATCGGGGAGCTGTTTTTT. It translates to CASSQRTPGQGIGELFF.

This clonotype was recorded at least ten times. V usage is TRBV12-3 or TRBV12-4 and J usage is TRBJ1-5, with a tentative D call TRBD1 (5 bases). Trimming stripped 6 bases from V and 2 bases from J, with 11 bases between. The CDR3 loop spans 14 amino acids. In DNA, the CDR3 is TGTGCCAGCAGGAATCGCAGGGGCAATCAGCCCCAGCATTTT. It translates to CASRNRRGNQPQHF.

V usage is TRBV10-2 and J usage is TRBJ2-7, with D perhaps TRBD2 (5 bases). V was clipped by 6 bases and J by 7 bases, with 22 bases between them. This CDR3 has 15 residues. Germline V gene lookup returns CDR1 WSHSY and CDR2 SAAADI. The CDR3 DNA is TGCGCCAGCAGGCCCCCTCTTCACAGCGGAGCGGAGCAGTACTTC. This gives the protein CASRPPLHSGAEQYF.

The table lists this clonotype with many counts. This chain joins TRBV20-1 and TRBJ2-7; 9 bases are a match to TRBD2. From germline, CDR1 is DFQATT and CDR2 SNEGSKA (reference sequence). Losses at the gene ends were 2 bases for V and 5 bases for J; bases not matched to a gene: 10. The CDR3 runs to 15 residues. The CDR3 region is CSARPTSGSIDEQYF. The DNA of the CDR3 is TGCAGTGCTAGACCTACTAGCGGGTCCATCGACGAGCAGTACTTC.

This clonotype appeared many times. CDR3 nucleotides: TGTGCCAGACACCTCGTACAGGGGAACACCGGGGAGCTGTTTTTT. Protein: CARHLVQGNTGELFF. The gene calls are TRBV27 and TRBJ2-2; D may be TRBD1 (6 bases). The CDR3 is 15 amino acids. The germline V gene has CDR1 MNHEY and CDR2 SMNVEV (reference sequence). Between the trimmed V and J ends, which lost 9 bases and 1 base, there was a span of 15 bases.

This clonotype was seen a few times. The chain uses TRBV20-1 and TRBJ1-6; TRBD1 agrees at 8 bases. The trim removed 3 bases at V and 10 bases at J, leaving 14 bases unmatched. This CDR3 is built from 16 residues. CDR1 and CDR2 from the germline V gene are DFQATT and SNEGSKA (reference sequence). CDR3 nucleotide sequence: TGCAGTGCTAGGAGGACAGGGCGGACGTTGGTATCACCCCTCCACTTT. Its translation: CSARRTGRTLVSPLHF.

This clonotype was seen many times. This chain links TRBV7-2 with TRBJ2-7, with a weak D call TRBD1 (6 bases). Germline loops: CDR1 SGHTA, CDR2 FQGNSA. The CDR3 covers 13 residues. Trimming cost V 3 bases and J 5 bases, with 11 bases left between them. The CDR3 DNA sequence: TGTGCCAGCAGCTTCCAGGGGCGTAACGAGCAGTACTTC. Translating it yields CASSFQGRNEQYF.

This clonotype was detected a few times. The chain couples TRBV9 to TRBJ1-6, with D unclear. Per the germline V gene, CDR1 is SGDLS and CDR2 is YYNGEE. V was trimmed by 4 bases and J by 7 bases, leaving 12 bases between them. This CDR3 has 14 amino acids. CDR3 sequence reads: CASSRDSGNSPLHF. Written as DNA, the CDR3 is TGTGCCAGCAGCCGCGACTCGGGGAATTCACCCCTCCACTTT.

This chain links TRBV4-1 with TRBJ2-7; D is undetermined. Germline V gives CDR1 MGHRA, CDR2 YSYEKL. This CDR3 has 14 residues. Trimming took off 3 bases at V and 1 base at J, with 10 bases between the two ends. CDR3 residues: CASSQTPGSYEQYF. For the CDR3, the DNA is TGCGCCAGCAGCCAGACCCCCGGGTCCTACGAGCAGTACTTC.

This clonotype was observed a handful of times. The gene calls are TRBV12-3 or TRBV12-4 and TRBJ2-1, with 8 bases identical to TRBD2. This CDR3 has 15 residues. V was clipped by 1 base and J by 7 bases; unmatched bases: 6. CDR3 in amino acids: CASSLGGLAGNEQFF. The CDR3 coding sequence is TGTGCCAGCAGTTTAGGGGGATTAGCGGGAAATGAGCAGTTCTTC.